This TCR beta chain appears in the sequencing data of a study of early T cells in non-severe SARS-CoV-2 infection. Molecules of cDNA were individually given unique molecular identifiers that were attached to them. In TCRdb, the 5' RACE reads were re-called with MiXCR into one record per CDR3 protein. The sample holds tens of thousands of distinct CDR3 sequences, about 12% seen once. The V end lost 1 base, the J end lost 3 bases, and 10 bases lay between the germline ends. CDR1 is SGHVS, CDR2 FQNEAQ, per germline. The CDR3 consists of 15 residues. The rearrangement uses TRBV7-8 and TRBJ2-1; unclear D gene. The sequenced sample was whole blood. The source is an adult who was a healthcare worker with PCR-confirmed SARS-CoV-2 infection or an uninfected control (not recorded which). The CDR3, as DNA: TGTGCCAGCAGCTTAGACAACAAAAACTACAATGAGCAGTTCTTC. Its protein product is CASSLDNKNYNEQFF.